Detailed here is one T cell receptor (beta chain). Its specificity is unknown. The CDR3 covers 13 residues. After removal of 8 bases from V and 4 bases from J, the junction contained 4 bases not matched to a gene. Germline V CDR1 and CDR2: SNHLY, FYNNEI. Clones were sequenced by immunoSEQ multiplex PCR, and TCRdb holds only the in-frame ones, with some missing. In the table there are fewer than 300,000 clones, around 89% of which are singletons. These data originate in a study of cytomegalovirus exposure and HLA in healthy donors. Overall study findings and caveats: Using the classifier, cytomegalovirus status was reportedly diagnosed with high specificity and sensitivity. Subsequent analysis revealed that first-cohort TCR clusters tended to co-occur in the 95 to 150 validation repertoires. The listing of 160 or so TCR beta chains classed them as cytomegalovirus-associated.

While the first cohort had over 650 subjects, the donors belonged to the separate validation cohort of roughly 120 subjects. This TCR derives from a woman between 18 and 30 years old in good health and CMV-seronegative. The rearrangement uses TRBV2 and TRBJ2-1; 8 nucleotides align to TRBD2. Sequencing used PBMCs. CDR3 nucleotide sequence: TGTGCCAGCTCTAGCGGGCTTTACAATGAGCAGTTCTTC. This codes for CASSSGLYNEQFF.